These 13 T cell receptor beta chains were sequenced from one sample in a study of human T cells and chemical hapten exposure. TCRdb re-called the RACE reads through MiXCR, storing one row per CDR3 protein. Of 300,000 to 450,000 distinct CDR3 sequences listed, 4.5% to 6% were seen once; the top ten hold about 2.5%. Indicated time point: pre-sensitization, week 0. The treatment here: therapeutic diphenylcyclopropenone sensitization with weekly scalp DPC. This specimen was whole blood, taken in connection with sensitization to the hapten diphenylcyclopropenone (DPC). The origin of the receptors is a woman in her 50s with alopecia areata. Some clones in this sample may be carry-over from other donors' samples.

CDR3 nucleotides: TGCGCCAGCAGACTTGGACAGGGTTTAAGTTCTGAAGCTTTCTTT. This sequence encodes CASRLGQGLSSEAFF. The chain has TRBV5-1 and TRBJ1-1; 8 bases fit TRBD1. This CDR3 is 15 amino acids long. Germline CDR1 and CDR2: SGHRS and YFSETQ. V shed 5 bases, J shed 6 bases, and the junction held 12 bases outside the gene matches. Full variable domain (outside the CDR3, taken from reference TRBV5-1 and TRBJ1-1): KAGVTQTPRYLIKTRGQQVTLSCSPISGHRSVSWYQQTPGQGLQFLFEYFSETQRNKGNFPGRFSGRQFSNSRSEMNVSTLELGDSALYLCASRLGQGLSSEAFFGQGTRLTVV.

This clonotype was seen repeatedly, ten times or more. The V gene is TRBV27, the J gene TRBJ2-6; unclear D gene. V dropped 1 base and J dropped 4 bases, with 11 bases sitting between them. From germline, CDR1 is MNHEY and CDR2 SMNVEV (reference sequence). The CDR3 extends over 16 amino acids. Here the CDR3 DNA reads TGTGCCAGCAGTTTATTGGGCCAGACCGGGGCCAACGTCCTGACTTTC. Amino acids: CASSLLGQTGANVLTF. The full variable domain, in which reference TRBV27 and TRBJ2-6 provide the parts outside the CDR3, is EAQVTQNPRYLITVTGKKLTVTCSQNMNHEYMSWYRQDPGLGLRQIYYSMNVEVTDKGDVPEGYKVSRKEKRNFPLILESPSPNQTSLYFCASSLLGQTGANVLTFGAGSRLTVL.

This clonotype was found many times. The V call is TRBV7-6, the J call TRBJ2-3; 7 bases match TRBD2. Germline assignment: CDR1 SGHVS and CDR2 FNYEAQ. There are 13 residues in the CDR3. V lost 7 bases, J lost 4 bases, and 5 bases stayed unmatched. The CDR3 region is CASTLAEADTQYF. Written as DNA, the CDR3 is TGTGCCAGCACGCTAGCGGAGGCAGATACGCAGTATTTT.

This clonotype was observed a handful of times. This chain links TRBV25-1 with TRBJ2-2; D is undetermined. The CDR3 is 13 amino acids. Germline V gene sequence: CDR1 MGHDK, CDR2 SYGVNS. V was clipped by 4 bases and J by 1 base, with 4 bases between them. The CDR3 protein is CASSVVNTGELFF. DNA of the CDR3: TGTGCCAGCAGTGTCGTGAACACCGGGGAGCTGTTTTTT.

This clonotype turned up a few times. The chain couples TRBV10-2 to TRBJ1-5; a weak D match, TRBD1 (6 bases). This CDR3 has 14 amino acids. In germline, CDR1 is WSHSY, CDR2 SAAADI. V gave up 3 bases and J gave up 4 bases, with 10 bases separating them. The DNA of the CDR3 is TGCGCCAGCAGTGACCGACAGGCGAATCAGCCCCAGCATTTT. It encodes CASSDRQANQPQHF.

This clonotype was found many times. The V call is TRBV7-2, the J call TRBJ2-3; D is perhaps TRBD1 (5 bases). The ends were cut back, 2 bases at V and 10 bases at J, with 28 bases in the middle. Per germline, CDR1 SGHTA and CDR2 FQGNSA. This CDR3 comprises 18 residues. This chain's CDR3 is CASSLNRPPVTGQLAQYF. In DNA form, the CDR3 reads TGTGCCAGCAGCTTAAATAGGCCCCCTGTTACAGGCCAGTTGGCGCAGTATTTT.

This clonotype was seen a handful of times. This chain connects TRBV3-1 to TRBJ2-7, with D possibly being TRBD1 or TRBD2 (5 bases each). CDR1 LGHDT and CDR2 YNNKEL come from the germline V gene (reference sequence). The CDR3 covers 16 residues. Trimming stripped 1 base from V and 0 bases from J, with 13 bases between. The CDR3 loop reads CASSQGTGPSSYEQYF. CDR3 in DNA: TGTGCCAGCAGCCAAGGAACGGGGCCCTCCTCCTACGAGCAGTACTTC.

This clonotype was recorded at least ten times. V gene TRBV27 combines with J gene TRBJ1-5; D may be TRBD1 (6 bases). V was shortened by 5 bases and J by 4 bases, with 12 bases between the two germline ends. Germline values: CDR1 MNHEY, CDR2 SMNVEV (reference sequence). This CDR3 is built from 14 residues. The CDR3 nucleotides read TGTGCCAGCAGTATCCGGGACACTAATCAGCCCCAGCATTTT. Its protein is CASSIRDTNQPQHF.

This clonotype was counted between two and nine times. CDR3 DNA sequence: TGTGCCAGCACCACGGGGCGGGGGGGCCCCACCGGGGAGCTGTTTTTT. Its protein is CASTTGRGGPTGELFF. The rearrangement joins TRBV7-6 to TRBJ2-2; 9 positions match TRBD2. Germline loops: CDR1 SGHVS, CDR2 FNYEAQ. This CDR3 is built from 16 residues. The trim removed 7 bases at V and 4 bases at J, leaving 10 bases unmatched. Full variable domain (remainder filled in from reference TRBV7-6 and TRBJ2-2): GAGVSQSPRYKVTKRGQDVALRCDPISGHVSLYWYRQALGQGPEFLTYFNYEAQQDKSGLPNDRFSAERPEGSISTLTIQRTEQRDSAMYRCASTTGRGGPTGELFFGEGSRLTVL.

This clonotype has at least ten counts. The CDR3 sequence: CASSVAQRPDTQYF. CDR3 DNA sequence: TGTGCCAGCAGCGTAGCTCAGAGGCCAGATACGCAGTATTTT. The chain recombines TRBV9 with TRBJ2-3; D is undetermined. Germline V gene data show CDR1 as SGDLS and CDR2 as YYNGEE. V was clipped by 0 bases and J by 4 bases, with 9 bases between them. This CDR3 contains 14 residues.

The sample holds many counts of this clonotype. The chain has TRBV28 and TRBJ1-5, with D tentatively TRBD1 (5 bases). Trimming pared 2 bases from V and 7 bases from J, leaving 12 bases between. This CDR3 comprises 14 residues. The germline gives CDR1 MDHEN, CDR2 SYDVKM. CDR3 sequence: CASSLPREYQPQHF. CDR3 nucleotide sequence: TGTGCCAGCAGTTTACCCAGGGAATACCAGCCCCAGCATTTT.

On this clonotype itself: A clone one base away is much larger, so this may be a read error. This rearrangement joins TRBV4-2 to TRBJ2-3; 8 positions match TRBD1. The V gene end was trimmed by 4 bases and the J gene end by 4 bases; junction bases not matched to a gene: 13. Germline assignment: CDR1 LGHNA and CDR2 YNFKEQ. This CDR3 contains 17 residues. CDR3: CASSRALGQGSSDTQYF. The DNA of the CDR3 is TGTGCCAGCAGCCGAGCCCTAGGACAGGGATCATCAGATACGCAGTATTTT.

The chain is built from TRBV6-1 and TRBJ2-3, with TRBD1 matching over 9 bases. Germline values: CDR1 MNHNS, CDR2 SASEGT. The CDR3 has 14 amino acids. J was trimmed by 5 bases and V by 6 bases; bases with no gene match: 6. CDR3 sequence (DNA): TGTGCCAGCAGGGAGGACAGGGGACGAGATACGCAGTATTTT. It codes for CASREDRGRDTQYF.